This T cell receptor (beta chain) appears in the sequencing data of a study of T-cell reconstitution after alpha-beta-depleted transplantation in children. Study conclusions and caveats: Elevated TCRbeta diversity at day 60 was traced, in some patients, to surviving recipient T cells and thymic progenitors. After one year, T-cell counts and TCRbeta diversity mostly came from new T cells. Expanded graft clones numbering several hundred reportedly gave rise to alpha-beta T cells about two months after transplant.

Library preparation (for TCRbeta) was performed with unique molecular identifiers. TCRdb reanalysed the PCR reads using MiXCR and keeps one entry per CDR3 protein. Here the sample spans 500,000 to 600,000 distinct CDR3 sequences, around 27% being singletons. About this clonotype: Antigen unknown.

The V and J ends lost 6 bases and 3 bases respectively, with 15 bases between them. The length of the CDR3 is 14 residues. CDR1 is DFQATT and CDR2 is SNEGSKA in the germline V gene (reference sequence). This clonotype was sampled from a boy younger than two with Wiskott-Aldrich syndrome, due to receive a stem cell transplant. The V and J genes are TRBV20-1 and TRBJ2-1, with D possibly called TRBD1 or TRBD2 (5 bases each). The sample here was PBMCs, taken before TCRalphabeta/CD19-depleted stem cell transplant. The CDR3 sequence is CSAPGPTNYNEQFF. In nucleotides, the CDR3 is TGCAGTGCCCCGGGACCGACTAACTACAATGAGCAGTTCTTC.